The rows below give T cell receptor beta chains drawn from one sample of a study of T cell clones after liver transplantation. Only in-frame clones appear in the TCRdb table, and some are missing; sequencing was by immunoSEQ multiplex PCR. Among about 19,000 clones listed, 80% to 90% were seen once. This specimen consisted of CD8+ T cells from blood, obtained before liver transplant. Receptors originate from a human donor who received a liver transplant. Both conserved end residues are part of each CDR3. D genes are given only for firm matches. Expanded clones are given a class, and other clones once, few, many or no size at all.

j_call | clone_size | d_call | v_call | cdr3_aa | cdr3_nt
TRBJ1-1 | once | - | TRBV9 | CASSVIPGEFTEAFF | TGTGCCAGCAGCGTCATACCAGGGGAGTTCACTGAAGCTTTCTTT
TRBJ1-1 | - | - | TRBV1 | CTSSQDRRDRGPDTEAFF | TGCACCAGCAGCCAAGATAGGAGGGACAGGGGACCGGACACTGAAGCTTTCTTT
TRBJ2-7 | - | - | TRBV27 | CASSFGTTYEQYF | TGTGCCAGCAGTTTCGGAACGACCTACGAGCAGTACTTC
TRBJ2-7 | - | - | TRBV6-6 | CASSYAAGPSYEQYF | TGTGCCAGCAGTTACGCGGCAGGCCCGTCCTACGAGCAGTACTTC
TRBJ2-7 | - | - | TRBV11-2 | CASSPAGAGYRDEQYF | TGTGCCAGCAGCCCCGCAGGAGCGGGATACAGGGACGAGCAGTACTTC
TRBJ1-1 | - | - | TRBV12-5 | CASGFGPQQNTEAFF | TGTGCTAGTGGTTTCGGACCGCAACAGAACACTGAAGCTTTCTTT
TRBJ2-3 | - | - | TRBV21-1 | CASSKGANTQYF | TGTGCCAGCAGCAAAGGGGCGAATACGCAGTATTTT
TRBJ2-5 | - | - | TRBV5-1 | CASSSWGGYQETQYF | TGCGCCAGCAGCTCCTGGGGCGGGTACCAAGAGACCCAGTACTTC
TRBJ2-7 | once | - | TRBV6-6 | CASSYSGEQYF | TGTGCCAGCAGTTACTCAGGCGAGCAGTACTTC
TRBJ2-3 | once | TRBD2 | TRBV9 | CASSVGVAGVPTDTQYF | TGTGCCAGCAGCGTAGGGGTAGCGGGAGTCCCCACAGATACGCAGTATTTT
TRBJ2-7 | once | TRBD1 | TRBV5-1 | CASSLDEGGSGAYEQYF | TGCGCCAGCAGCTTGGACGAAGGGGGCAGCGGCGCCTACGAGCAGTACTTC
TRBJ2-1 | - | - | TRBV12-5 | CASGLVGEQFF | TGTGCTAGTGGTTTGGTAGGGGAGCAGTTCTTC
TRBJ2-7 | - | - | TRBV27 | CASSPFGTLDQYF | TGTGCCAGCAGTCCATTCGGGACCCTGGACCAGTACTTC
TRBJ2-1 | - | TRBD2 | TRBV19 | CASSKREYNEQFF | TGTGCCAGTAGTAAGCGGGAGTATAATGAGCAGTTCTTC
TRBJ2-7 | - | - | TRBV5-1 | CASSLDVAAPYEQYF | TGCGCCAGCAGCTTGGACGTAGCGGCCCCCTACGAGCAGTACTTC
TRBJ2-1 | - | - | TRBV5-8 | CASSPRQAPNEQFF | TGTGCCAGCAGCCCTCGACAGGCCCCCAATGAGCAGTTCTTC
TRBJ2-1 | - | TRBD2 | TRBV9 | CASSVVGGLALDEQFF | TGTGCCAGCAGCGTAGTTGGGGGACTAGCGCTCGATGAGCAGTTCTTC
TRBJ2-7 | - | - | TRBV7-6 | CASSLQRSYEQYF | TGTGCCAGCAGCTTACAAAGATCCTACGAGCAGTACTTC
TRBJ2-1 | - | TRBD2 | TRBV5-1 | CASSPTSGRGNEQFF | TGCGCCAGCAGTCCAACTAGCGGGAGGGGAAATGAGCAGTTCTTC
TRBJ2-1 | - | TRBD2 | TRBV4-1 | CASSRVAGPPDNEQFF | TGCGCCAGCAGCCGAGTAGCGGGGCCCCCTGACAATGAGCAGTTCTTC
TRBJ2-7 | - | - | TRBV27 | CASSLSSGLLSYEQYF | TGTGCCAGCAGTTTATCTAGCGGCCTACTCTCCTACGAGCAGTACTTC
TRBJ1-5 | - | - | TRBV21-1 | CASSKSPGRDSNQPQHF | TGTGCCAGCAGCAAATCGCCAGGGCGAGATAGCAATCAGCCCCAGCATTTT
TRBJ2-7 | - | TRBD2 | TRBV19 | CASSIASGAAYEQYF | TGTGCCAGTAGTATAGCTAGCGGGGCCGCCTACGAGCAGTACTTC
TRBJ2-1 | few | TRBD2 | TRBV7-9 | CASTDTGLADEQFF | TGTGCCAGCACCGATACGGGACTAGCGGATGAGCAGTTCTTC
TRBJ2-7 | - | TRBD1 | TRBV27 | CASSLTGGSYEQYF | TGTGCCAGCAGTCTCACAGGGGGCTCCTACGAGCAGTACTTC
TRBJ2-7 | - | - | TRBV6-4 | CASSDRQIGAYEQYF | TGTGCCAGCAGTGATCGACAGATTGGGGCTTACGAGCAGTACTTC
TRBJ1-5 | - | TRBD1 | TRBV19 | CASSIDPRTGFQPQHF | TGTGCCAGTAGTATAGATCCCAGGACAGGGTTCCAGCCCCAGCATTTT
TRBJ2-7 | once | - | TRBV7-3 | CASSLGLHASYEQYF | TGTGCCAGCAGCTTAGGACTTCACGCTTCCTACGAGCAGTACTTC
TRBJ2-3 | - | TRBD2 | TRBV9 | CASSSHPGGRADTQYF | TGTGCCAGCAGCTCCCATCCGGGAGGGCGGGCAGATACGCAGTATTTT
TRBJ2-5 | few | - | TRBV6-6 | CASSYSGTQETQYF | TGTGCCAGCAGTTACTCGGGGACTCAAGAGACCCAGTACTTC
TRBJ2-5 | - | - | TRBV5-1 | CASSLRSRQETQYF | TGCGCCAGCAGCTTGAGAAGTCGCCAAGAGACCCAGTACTTC
TRBJ2-1 | - | TRBD2 | TRBV5-6 | CASSAGLAGDNEQFF | TGTGCCAGCAGCGCGGGACTAGCGGGAGACAATGAGCAGTTCTTC
TRBJ1-2 | - | - | TRBV7-9 | CASSERQATNYGYTF | TGTGCCAGCAGTGAGAGACAGGCAACAAACTATGGCTACACCTTC
TRBJ2-1 | few | - | TRBV7-6 | CASSSGENEQFF | TGTGCCAGCAGCTCGGGAGAGAATGAGCAGTTCTTC
TRBJ1-5 | once | - | TRBV2 | CASSAIGGNQPQHF | TGTGCCAGCAGTGCAATAGGGGGCAATCAGCCCCAGCATTTT
TRBJ2-7 | - | - | TRBV7-2 | CASSAWDLSYEQYF | TGTGCCAGCAGCGCTTGGGATCTGTCCTACGAGCAGTACTTC
TRBJ2-1 | - | TRBD2 | TRBV11-2 | CASSRLAGSYNEQFF | TGTGCCAGCAGTCGACTAGCGGGATCCTACAATGAGCAGTTCTTC
TRBJ2-1 | few | - | TRBV28 | CASSPGVEQFF | TGTGCCAGCAGTCCCGGAGTTGAGCAGTTCTTC
TRBJ2-1 | - | TRBD2 | TRBV19 | CASTGGREVNEQFF | TGTGCCAGTACCGGGGGGCGGGAGGTGAATGAGCAGTTCTTC
TRBJ2-2 | - | - | TRBV5-4 | CASSRDRRWGTGELFF | TGTGCCAGCAGCAGGGACCGCCGTTGGGGCACCGGGGAGCTGTTTTTT
TRBJ2-1 | - | - | TRBV7-9 | CASSSSGPGDNEQFF | TGTGCCAGCAGCTCGTCCGGACCAGGAGACAATGAGCAGTTCTTC
TRBJ2-3 | - | TRBD2 | TRBV28 | CASRMTSGRMYTQYF | TGTGCCAGCAGGATGACTAGCGGGAGGATGTATACGCAGTATTTT
TRBJ2-4 | - | - | TRBV5-1 | CASSLVGGPRGGAKNIQYF | TGCGCCAGCAGCTTGGTGGGCGGCCCTAGGGGGGGAGCCAAAAACATTCAGTACTTC
TRBJ2-1 | - | - | TRBV27 | CASSLGPNQYNEQFF | TGTGCCAGCAGTTTAGGACCGAATCAATACAATGAGCAGTTCTTC
TRBJ2-7 | - | - | TRBV29-1 | CSVEDKGEAYEQYF | TGCAGCGTTGAAGATAAGGGAGAAGCCTACGAGCAGTACTTC
TRBJ2-1 | once | - | TRBV19 | CASSVGSLSYNEQFF | TGTGCCAGTAGTGTCGGGAGTCTTTCCTACAATGAGCAGTTCTTC
TRBJ2-1 | once | - | TRBV7-3 | CASSASPSASSYNEQFF | TGTGCCAGCAGCGCCTCCCCTAGCGCCAGCTCCTACAATGAGCAGTTCTTC
TRBJ1-1 | - | TRBD1 | TRBV4-1 | CASSQVEGAATEAFF | TGCGCCAGCAGCCAAGTAGAGGGGGCCGCCACTGAAGCTTTCTTT
TRBJ2-7 | few | TRBD2 | TRBV4-1 | CASSPSESKTSGSPYEQYF | TGCGCCAGCAGCCCATCCGAGTCGAAAACTAGCGGGAGTCCCTACGAGCAGTACTTC
TRBJ1-2 | - | - | TRBV7-6 | CASSLGGRALDGYTF | TGTGCCAGCAGCTTAGGCGGGAGGGCTCTGGATGGCTACACCTTC
TRBJ2-7 | - | - | TRBV28 | CASSPLAEPTYEQYF | TGTGCCAGCAGTCCCCTCGCGGAACCAACCTACGAGCAGTACTTC
TRBJ2-1 | - | TRBD2 | TRBV28 | CASSLGPSGSTWDEQFF | TGTGCCAGCAGTTTAGGGCCTAGCGGGAGCACATGGGATGAGCAGTTCTTC
TRBJ1-5 | - | - | TRBV19 | CASSQGNQPQHF | TGTGCCAGTAGCCAGGGGAATCAGCCCCAGCATTTT
TRBJ1-1 | few | - | TRBV19 | CASSLTSNTEAFF | TGTGCCAGTAGTCTCACATCGAACACTGAAGCTTTCTTT
TRBJ1-4 | - | - | TRBV7-8 | CASSLGWTERAIEKLFF | TGTGCCAGCAGCTTAGGCTGGACCGAGAGGGCGATCGAAAAACTGTTTTTT
TRBJ2-3 | - | TRBD2 | TRBV5-1 | CASSPGLAGEADTQYF | TGCGCCAGCAGCCCGGGACTAGCGGGAGAGGCAGATACGCAGTATTTT
TRBJ2-5 | - | TRBD2 | TRBV19 | CASSIGTSGRETQYF | TGTGCCAGTAGTATAGGGACTAGCGGGCGGGAGACCCAGTACTTC
TRBJ1-1 | - | TRBD1 | TRBV4-1 | CASSPDRGFAEAFF | TGCGCCAGCAGCCCAGACAGGGGGTTTGCTGAAGCTTTCTTT
TRBJ2-7 | - | - | TRBV9 | CASSVGEGNYEQYF | TGTGCCAGCAGCGTAGGGGAAGGGAATTACGAGCAGTACTTC
TRBJ1-3 | once | - | TRBV9 | CASSPPAATIYF | TGTGCCAGCAGCCCCCCTGCTGCCACCATATATTTT